These 21 T cell receptor beta chains originate from one sample sequenced in a study of T-cell reconstitution after alpha-beta-depleted transplantation in children. For TCRbeta, the library was prepared with unique molecular identifiers. TCRdb re-analysed the PCR reads in MiXCR, keeping a single row per CDR3 protein. This table has about 260,000 distinct CDR3 sequences, 6.5% to 9% appearing once. The specimen was PBMCs, mostly from graft donor cells, collected 180 days after TCRalphabeta/CD19-depleted stem cell transplant. The origin of the receptors is a male patient aged 5 to 17 who had a stem cell transplant for acute lymphoblastic leukemia, so the T cells may come from the graft donor.

The table lists this clonotype with many counts. J is TRBJ2-3 and V is TRBV5-1, with 10 bases lining up with TRBD1. The V gene's germline CDR1 is SGHRS and CDR2 YFSETQ. The junction had 5 bases not matched to a gene; V was cut back by 4 bases and J by 3 bases. This CDR3 is 15 amino acids long. The CDR3 DNA reads TGCGCCAGCAGCCTACGACAGGGGGCGACAGATACGCAGTATTTT. Its protein product is CASSLRQGATDTQYF.

This clonotype was picked up many times. The genes are TRBV27 and TRBJ1-1; D perhaps matches TRBD1 (5 bases). CDR3 length equals 14 residues. V was shortened by 6 bases and J by 0 bases, with 11 bases between the two germline ends. Germline V gene data show CDR1 as MNHEY and CDR2 as SMNVEV (reference sequence). The DNA for the CDR3 is TGTGCCAGCAGCGAGGGACGGATGAACACTGAAGCTTTCTTT. Its protein product is CASSEGRMNTEAFF.

This clonotype was counted at least ten times. The gene calls are TRBV6-5 and TRBJ1-5, with D possibly being TRBD1 (6 bases). Germline CDR1 reads MNHEY; CDR2 reads SVGAGI. Trimming shortened V by 7 bases and J by 7 bases, and 17 bases separated the two germline ends. CDR3 size: 14 residues. CDR3: CASIRTGFGQPQHF. The CDR3, as DNA: TGTGCCAGCATTAGAACAGGGTTCGGCCAGCCCCAGCATTTT.

This clonotype was recorded many times. This chain connects TRBV5-4 to TRBJ2-7; TRBD1 aligns across 7 bases. J was trimmed by 3 bases and V by 4 bases; bases with no gene match: 4. Looked up from germline, CDR1 is SGHNT and CDR2 is YYREEE (reference sequence). CDR3 size: 13 residues. The CDR3 here is CASSIPGGYEQYF. The CDR3 DNA follows: TGTGCCAGCAGCATCCCAGGGGGCTACGAGCAGTACTTC.

This clonotype turned up a few times. V and J are TRBV7-8 and TRBJ2-1; 10 nucleotides match TRBD2. After removal of 4 bases from V and 5 bases from J, the junction contained 2 bases not matched to a gene. This CDR3 is built from 14 residues. CDR1 and CDR2 from the germline V gene are SGHVS and FQNEAQ. CDR3 sequence reads: CASSSLAGHNEQFF. CDR3 nucleotides: TGTGCCAGCAGCTCACTAGCGGGACACAATGAGCAGTTCTTC.

This clonotype was found many times. CDR3 loop: CASSPGFSGANVLTF. The DNA of the CDR3 is TGTGCCAGCAGCCCCGGATTCTCTGGGGCCAACGTCCTGACTTTC. The chain recombines TRBV5-6 with TRBJ2-6; unclear D gene. The CDR3 covers 15 residues. V was shortened by 4 bases and J by 0 bases, with 8 bases between the two germline ends. Germline lookup yields CDR1 SGHDT and CDR2 YYEEEE.

In its sample, this clonotype was seen many times. This chain uses TRBV7-2 with TRBJ2-7; no clear D. CDR3 length: 16 amino acids. The V gene's germline CDR1 is SGHTA and CDR2 FQGNSA. The germline V and J ends were trimmed by 1 base and 1 base, with 14 bases remaining between them. The CDR3 sequence is CASSLEISWASYEQYF. CDR3 nucleotides: TGTGCCAGCAGCTTAGAGATAAGCTGGGCTTCCTACGAGCAGTACTTC.

This clonotype has at least ten counts. This chain connects TRBV20-1 to TRBJ2-3; maybe TRBD2 (6 bases). V was shortened by 6 bases and J by 3 bases, with 16 bases between the two germline ends. From germline, CDR1 is DFQATT and CDR2 SNEGSKA (reference sequence). CDR3 size: 14 residues. DNA for the CDR3: TGCAGTGCCCGTCCGGGACTGAGAACAGATACGCAGTATTTT. Translating it yields CSARPGLRTDTQYF.

This clonotype appeared many times. V usage is TRBV7-3 and J usage is TRBJ2-5, with unresolved D. Trimming removed 5 bases from V and 5 bases from J, with 15 bases in between. From germline, CDR1 is SGHTA and CDR2 FQGTGA. The CDR3 contains 14 residues. The DNA for the CDR3 is TGTGCCAGCAGCCCCGTTAGGCGAGCGGAGACCCAGTACTTC. It translates to CASSPVRRAETQYF.

Many counts were recorded for this clonotype. This chain links TRBV28 with TRBJ2-5; weak D call: TRBD1 (6 bases). The germline CDR1 and CDR2 sequences are MDHEN and SYDVKM. The CDR3 spans 16 residues. V lost 5 bases to trimming and J lost 2 bases, with 18 bases between them. The CDR3: CASSVIGRGVQETQYF. The CDR3 nucleotides are TGTGCCAGCAGTGTAATCGGCAGGGGCGTACAAGAGACCCAGTACTTC.

In its sample, this clonotype was seen many times. V is TRBV12-3 or TRBV12-4 and J is TRBJ1-2; possibly TRBD1 for D (5 bases). Trimming stripped 2 bases from V and 3 bases from J, with 13 bases between. CDR3 length: 15 residues. The CDR3 sequence: CASSLWGTVDYGYTF. CDR3 nucleotides: TGTGCCAGCAGTTTATGGGGGACGGTTGACTATGGCTACACCTTC.

This clonotype was picked up many times. The chain combines TRBV29-1 with TRBJ2-2; TRBD2 is a possible D gene (5 bases). Germline CDR1 and CDR2: SQVTM and ANQGSEA. The V and J ends lost 1 base and 7 bases respectively, with 10 bases between them. The CDR3 sequence is 13 residues long. The CDR3 reads CSVEGRASGELFF. The DNA of the CDR3 is TGCAGCGTTGAAGGGCGGGCGAGCGGGGAGCTGTTTTTT.

This clonotype was seen repeatedly, ten times or more. The chain is built from TRBV28 and TRBJ1-5; D uncertain. Trimming took off 2 bases at V and 6 bases at J, with 5 bases between the two ends. Germline-derived CDR1 and CDR2 are MDHEN and SYDVKM. CDR3 length equals 12 residues. The CDR3 coding sequence is TGTGCCAGCAGTTTAACCCCTCAGCCCCAGCATTTT. Amino acids: CASSLTPQPQHF.

This clonotype was seen many times. The rearrangement uses TRBV5-6 and TRBJ2-4; tentatively, D is TRBD1 or TRBD2 (5 bases each). Looked up from germline, CDR1 is SGHDT and CDR2 is YYEEEE. V lost 0 bases and J 7 bases, leaving 17 bases between the germline ends. This CDR3 has 16 amino acids. The CDR3 protein is CASSLVVAGRGNIQYF. The DNA of the CDR3 is TGTGCCAGCAGCTTGGTTGTGGCAGGGAGAGGGAACATTCAGTACTTC.

This clonotype was found many times. The J gene is TRBJ2-7, the V gene TRBV24-1; D unresolved. Trimming stripped 1 base from V and 4 bases from J, with 19 bases between. Germline V CDR1 and CDR2: KGHDR, SFDVKD. The CDR3 extends over 17 amino acids. The CDR3 DNA follows: TGTGCCACCAGTGATTTCCCCCCGGGTCATCAAGGATACGAGCAGTACTTC. Translated, it gives CATSDFPPGHQGYEQYF.

This clonotype was counted ten times or more. The chain recombines TRBV7-6 with TRBJ1-6, with D tentatively TRBD1 (6 bases). Germline V lookup: CDR1 SGHVS, CDR2 FNYEAQ. This CDR3 has 14 residues. Trimming shortened V by 2 bases and J by 9 bases, and 11 bases separated the two germline ends. The DNA of the CDR3 is TGTGCCAGCAGCTTACGACAGGAGGGTTCACCCCTCCACTTT. Translation: CASSLRQEGSPLHF.

The chain links TRBV10-3 to TRBJ1-1, with unresolved D. This CDR3 region has 13 residues. Germline lookup yields CDR1 ENHRY and CDR2 SYGVKD. The V end lost 9 bases, the J end lost 6 bases, and 17 bases lay between the germline ends. Written as DNA, the CDR3 is TGTGCCATTAGTTACGAGACATTCGCTGAAGCTTTCTTT. Its protein product is CAISYETFAEAFF.

This clonotype came up a few times. The V call is TRBV11-1, the J call TRBJ2-3; 14 bases match TRBD2. The CDR3 consists of 18 residues. From germline, CDR1 is SGHAT and CDR2 FQDESV (reference sequence). V shed 5 bases, J shed 4 bases, and the junction held 11 bases outside the gene matches. The CDR3 sequence is CASSIFPETSGGADTQYF. As DNA, the CDR3 is TGTGCCAGCAGCATCTTCCCGGAGACTAGCGGGGGGGCAGATACGCAGTATTTT.

The table lists this clonotype with many counts. The chain recombines TRBV7-9 with TRBJ2-7; no reliable D call. This CDR3 spans 14 amino acids. Germline assignment: CDR1 SEHNR and CDR2 FQNEAQ (reference sequence). With 5 bases removed from V and 1 base from J, the gap between germline ends came to 12 bases. The CDR3 loop is CASSPWAESYEQYF. CDR3 sequence (DNA): TGTGCCAGCAGCCCTTGGGCAGAGTCCTACGAGCAGTACTTC.

CDR3 residues: CASSELQGNRKLFF. As DNA, the CDR3 is TGTGCCAGTAGCGAATTACAGGGGAATCGAAAACTGTTTTTT. The chain uses TRBV19 and TRBJ1-4; 7 bases fit TRBD1. CDR3 length: 14 residues. Per the germline V gene, CDR1 is LNHDA and CDR2 is SQIVND (reference sequence). After removal of 6 bases from V and 10 bases from J, the junction contained 11 bases not matched to a gene.

The chain links TRBV12-3 or TRBV12-4 to TRBJ2-1; D perhaps matches TRBD2 (7 bases). There are 14 residues in the CDR3. Trimming took 3 bases from V and 9 from J, leaving 15 bases between them. CDR3 sequence (DNA): TGTGCCAGCAGTTTTAGGGGGGGGGCCCGTGAGCAGTTCTTC. It yields the protein CASSFRGGAREQFF.